This is a list of T cell receptor beta chains from one sample in a study of cytomegalovirus exposure and HLA in healthy donors. Sequencing was performed with immunoSEQ multiplex PCR; in TCRdb, only in-frame clones are kept and a portion is missing. The sample contains 150,000 to 200,000 clones, 70% to 85% of which appear only once. Sequenced: PBMCs. The source of these receptors is a male donor in good health and CMV-seronegative. Both conserved end residues are part of each CDR3. D genes are given only for firm matches. Some rows have no size entry. The others give once, few or many, or a class for an expanded clone.

V	D	J	size	DNA	CDR3
TRBV5-4	TRBD1	TRBJ1-1	NA	TGTGCCAGCAGCCGGCCAGGGGGAGTGGACACTGAAGCTTTCTTT	CASSRPGGVDTEAFF
TRBV11-2	TRBD2	TRBJ2-7	NA	TGTGCCAGCGCCCGGGGGGGAAAAAGCAGCGGGAGGTTGTACGAGCAGTACTTC	CASARGGKSSGRLYEQYF
TRBV5-6	TRBD1	TRBJ1-1	NA	TGTGCCAGCAGCTACAGGACAGGAATCAACACTGAAGCTTTCTTT	CASSYRTGINTEAFF
TRBV19	TRBD2	TRBJ2-1	NA	TGTGCCAGTAGTAACCCCAGCGGGAGGGTTGCTGAGCAGTTCTTC	CASSNPSGRVAEQFF
TRBV6-6	TRBD1	TRBJ2-1	once	TGTGCCAGCAGTTCAACAGGGGGCGGGGGTGAGCAGTTCTTC	CASSSTGGGGEQFF
TRBV7-3	TRBD1	TRBJ1-1	NA	TGTGCCAGCAGCTCTGGAGGGACAGTCAACACTGAAGCTTTCTTT	CASSSGGTVNTEAFF
TRBV6-4	TRBD2	TRBJ2-5	NA	TGTGCCAGCAGTGAAGCGGGAGGGCAAGAGACCCAGTACTTC	CASSEAGGQETQYF
TRBV7-8	TRBD1	TRBJ1-2	NA	TGTGCCAGCAGCTCGATGGACAGGGATAACTATGGCTACACCTTC	CASSSMDRDNYGYTF
TRBV9	NA	TRBJ2-1	NA	TGTGCCAGCAGCGTAGAGCTAGCGACACACCTCAATGAGCAGTTCTTC	CASSVELATHLNEQFF
TRBV4-3	NA	TRBJ1-6	NA	TGCGCCAGCAGCCAAGCAACAAACAGGGATTCACCCCTCCACTTT	CASSQATNRDSPLHF
TRBV5-1	NA	TRBJ2-3	NA	TGCGCCAGCTCATTAGCGGATACGCAGTATTTT	CASSLADTQYF
TRBV9	NA	TRBJ1-5	NA	TGTGCCAGCAGCCCTTCGGGGGTACCAAATCAGCCCCAGCATTTT	CASSPSGVPNQPQHF
TRBV28	TRBD2	TRBJ2-7	NA	TGTGCCAGCAGTCCAGGGACTAGCGGGAGGATTAAGAAGAGCAAGATCTACGAGCAGTACTTC	CASSPGTSGRIKKSKIYEQYF
TRBV7-6	NA	TRBJ1-5	NA	TGTGCCAGCAGCTTACAGTCGGGGGGTAATCAGCCCCAGCATTTT	CASSLQSGGNQPQHF
TRBV27	NA	TRBJ2-3	NA	TGTGCCAGCAGCTGGGACTTCACAGATACGCAGTATTTT	CASSWDFTDTQYF
TRBV25-1	TRBD1	TRBJ2-1	NA	TGTGCCAGCAGTGGAGGGACAGCCACTTCCTACAATGAGCAGTTCTTC	CASSGGTATSYNEQFF
TRBV5-1	NA	TRBJ2-2	NA	TGCGCCAGCAGCTTATTGCGAGAACGCGCCGGGGAGCTGTTTTTT	CASSLLRERAGELFF
TRBV7-3	TRBD1	TRBJ2-2	NA	TGTGCCAGCAGCTTAATAACAGGGGGCGCGCCCGGGGAGCTGTTTTTT	CASSLITGGAPGELFF
TRBV7-9	TRBD2	TRBJ2-7	NA	TGTGCCAGCAGCTTAGTAGCGGGCCGCGAGCAGTACTTC	CASSLVAGREQYF
TRBV5-4	TRBD1	TRBJ1-1	few	TGTGCCAGCAGCTCGACGGGACAGGGAGGTGGAAACACTGAAGCTTTCTTT	CASSSTGQGGGNTEAFF
TRBV7-3	TRBD1	TRBJ1-2	NA	TGTGCCAGCAGCCCAGGACAGGGGTTGTACACCTTC	CASSPGQGLYTF
TRBV7-2	TRBD1	TRBJ2-7	NA	TGTGCCAGCAGCTTATACGACAGGGGGTTCGAGCAGTACTTC	CASSLYDRGFEQYF
TRBV4-3	TRBD2	TRBJ2-7	NA	TGCGCCAGCAGCCAAGAGGCTACTAGCGGGAGCTTCTCCTACGAGCAGTACTTC	CASSQEATSGSFSYEQYF
TRBV28	NA	TRBJ1-2	NA	TGTGCCAGCAAGGAAGGAGGAGGATATGGCTACACCTTC	CASKEGGGYGYTF